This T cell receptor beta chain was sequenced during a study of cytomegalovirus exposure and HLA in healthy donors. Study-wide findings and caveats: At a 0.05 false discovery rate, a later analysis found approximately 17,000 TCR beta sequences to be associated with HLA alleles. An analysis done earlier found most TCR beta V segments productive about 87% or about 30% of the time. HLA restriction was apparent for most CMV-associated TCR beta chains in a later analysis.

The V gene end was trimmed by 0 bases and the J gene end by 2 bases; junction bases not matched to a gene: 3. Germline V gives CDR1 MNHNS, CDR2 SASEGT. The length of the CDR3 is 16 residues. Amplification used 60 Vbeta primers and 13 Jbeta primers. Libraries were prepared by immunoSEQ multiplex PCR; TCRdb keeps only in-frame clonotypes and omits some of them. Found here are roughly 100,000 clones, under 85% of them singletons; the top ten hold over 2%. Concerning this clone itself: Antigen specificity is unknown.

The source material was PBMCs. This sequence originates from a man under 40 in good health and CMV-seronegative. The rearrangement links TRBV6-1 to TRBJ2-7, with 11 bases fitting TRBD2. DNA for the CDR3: TGTGCCAGCAGTGAAGCGACGACTAGCGGGACCTACGAGCAGTACTTC. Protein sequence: CASSEATTSGTYEQYF.